The 28 T cell receptor beta chains below all came from one sample that was sequenced in a study of beta chain features in type 1 diabetes. Sequenced material consisted of expressed TCRB transcripts (all of the isolated RNA was reverse transcribed). TCRdb's copy holds only in-frame clones and misses some; the assay was immunoSEQ multiplex PCR. Of 130,000 to 150,000 clones in the sample, 10% to 15% were seen once. Their cognate antigens are unknown. Study-wide points: The study found moderately but significantly shorter TCRB CDR3s in all four CD4+ subsets of Type 1 diabetes patients.

Sequencing input: central memory CD4+ T cells from blood. The receptor source for this set is a man younger than 35 with type 1 diabetes.

This clone has a handful of counts. The chain recombines TRBV10-3 with TRBJ2-1; 10 bases agree with TRBD1. With V trimmed by 2 bases and J by 5 bases, 9 bases remained unmatched. The CDR3 totals 17 residues. CDR1 ENHRY and CDR2 SYGVKD come from the germline V gene. CDR3 loop: CAISEIRDRGQNNEQFF. The DNA of the CDR3 is TGTGCCATCAGTGAGATTAGGGACAGGGGCCAGAACAATGAGCAGTTCTTC.

This clone was seen a few times. The chain is built from TRBV18 and TRBJ1-2, with D possibly TRBD1 on 5 matching bases. Trimming stripped 2 bases from V and 8 bases from J, with 9 bases between. Germline V gives CDR1 KGHSH, CDR2 LQKENI. The CDR3 spans 12 residues. The CDR3 loop is CASSPSRGGYTF. CDR3 sequence (DNA): TGTGCCAGCTCACCAAGTAGGGGAGGCTACACCTTC. Variable domain in full (rest from reference TRBV18 and TRBJ1-2): NAGVMQNPRHLVRRRGQEARLRCSPMKGHSHVYWYRQLPEEGLKFMVYLQKENIIDESGMPKERFSAEFPKEGPSILRIQQVVRGDSAAYFCASSPSRGGYTFGSGTRLTVV.

This CDR3 is CASREGASSTDTQYF. The CDR3 nucleotides are TGTGCCAGCAGGGAGGGGGCATCTAGCACAGATACGCAGTATTTT. The J gene is TRBJ2-3, the V gene TRBV6-1; a possible D gene is TRBD1 (7 bases). V was trimmed by 6 bases and J by 0 bases, leaving 13 bases between them. The CDR3 is 15 amino acids. Germline V gene sequence: CDR1 MNHNS, CDR2 SASEGT.

This rearrangement joins TRBV5-1 to TRBJ1-5, with 10 bases matching TRBD1. CDR1 SGHRS and CDR2 YFSETQ come from the germline V gene. With 2 bases clipped from V and 3 bases from J, the junction kept 2 bases outside the gene matches. CDR3 length: 15 residues. CDR3 sequence (DNA): TGCGCCAGCAGCTTTGGGACAGGGGACAATCAGCCCCAGCATTTT. Translated: CASSFGTGDNQPQHF.

This clone was recorded only once. The genes are TRBV5-1 and TRBJ2-7; D not resolved. The length of the CDR3 is 12 residues. Germline CDR1 and CDR2: SGHRS and YFSETQ. Trimming pared 0 bases from V and 4 bases from J, leaving 5 bases between. As DNA, the CDR3 is TGCGCCAGCAGCTTGGAAGGGTACGAGCAGTACTTC. It encodes CASSLEGYEQYF.

V and J are TRBV19 and TRBJ1-1, with a weak D call TRBD1 (5 bases). The V and J ends lost 9 bases and 2 bases respectively, with 10 bases between them. Germline V gene lookup returns CDR1 LNHDA and CDR2 SQIVND (reference sequence). This CDR3 region has 12 residues. The CDR3 sequence: CASRDLNTEAFF. The CDR3 DNA is TGTGCCAGCCGGGACCTCAACACTGAAGCTTTCTTT.

This sequence joins TRBV27 and TRBJ2-7; 7 nucleotides align to TRBD1. CDR1 MNHEY and CDR2 SMNVEV come from the germline V gene (reference sequence). The ends lost 3 bases at V and 3 bases at J; junction bases unmatched: 8. The CDR3 loop spans 15 amino acids. The CDR3 protein is CASSLADRVHYEQYF. DNA for the CDR3: TGTGCCAGCAGTTTGGCAGACAGGGTACACTACGAGCAGTACTTC.

CDR3: CSVEMNTGELFF. The CDR3 DNA is TGCAGCGTTGAGATGAACACCGGGGAGCTGTTTTTT. The V gene is TRBV29-1, the J gene TRBJ2-2; D is unclear. The CDR3 is made up of 12 amino acids. Trimming removed 3 bases at V and 1 base at J, with 3 bases between. Germline V gene data show CDR1 as SQVTM and CDR2 as ANQGSEA.

The J gene is TRBJ2-3, the V gene TRBV6-5; 11 bases align to TRBD1. The CDR3 is 16 amino acids. Germline V gene data show CDR1 as MNHEY and CDR2 as SVGAGI. V shed 2 bases and J 4 bases; nucleotides not matched to a gene: 5. The DNA for the CDR3 is TGTGCCAGCAGTTACACGGACAGGGGGCATCCAGATACGCAGTATTTT. It codes for CASSYTDRGHPDTQYF.

This clone occurred a few times. The gene calls are TRBV5-1 and TRBJ2-1; 7 bases agree with TRBD1. Germline V lookup: CDR1 SGHRS, CDR2 YFSETQ. The J segment lost 6 bases and the V segment lost 2 bases, leaving 5 bases of the junction unmatched. The CDR3 sequence is 14 residues long. The CDR3 bases are TGCGCCAGCAGCTTCGAGGGGGCGCTCAATGAGCAGTTCTTC. This translates into CASSFEGALNEQFF.

The table lists this clone with a few counts. The gene calls are TRBV25-1 and TRBJ2-3, with D possibly being TRBD1 (5 bases). The CDR3 extends over 14 amino acids. CDR1 is MGHDK and CDR2 is SYGVNS in the germline V gene. With 6 bases removed from V and 2 bases from J, the gap between germline ends came to 12 bases. CDR3 in DNA: TGTGCCAGCAGCGTGACAGTACTCACAGATACGCAGTATTTT. It encodes CASSVTVLTDTQYF.

The table lists this clone with a few counts. The V call is TRBV15, the J call TRBJ2-3; D is unresolved. V shed 3 bases and J shed 4 bases, with 14 bases lying between them. This CDR3 comprises 15 residues. Germline CDR1 is LNHNV and CDR2 is YYDKDF (reference sequence). CDR3 region: CATSRDLVTPDTQYF. The CDR3 region has the DNA TGTGCCACCAGCAGGGATCTAGTAACCCCAGATACGCAGTATTTT.

The table lists this clone with a few counts. The chain has TRBV5-1 and TRBJ1-5, with D possibly matching TRBD1 (6 bases). CDR1 and CDR2 from the germline V gene are SGHRS and YFSETQ. The CDR3 contains 15 residues. The ends were cut back, 0 bases at V and 3 bases at J, with 10 bases in the middle. In nucleotides, the CDR3 is TGCGCCAGCAGCTTGGGGACAGACATCAATCAGCCCCAGCATTTT. Translation: CASSLGTDINQPQHF. The variable domain in full, with the rest retrieved from reference TRBV5-1 and TRBJ1-5, is KAGVTQTPRYLIKTRGQQVTLSCSPISGHRSVSWYQQTPGQGLQFLFEYFSETQRNKGNFPGRFSGRQFSNSRSEMNVSTLELGDSALYLCASSLGTDINQPQHFGDGTRLSIL.

This chain connects TRBV6-6 to TRBJ1-3; D call uncertain. CDR3 length equals 13 residues. Trimming removed 11 bases at V and 4 bases at J, with 15 bases between. Germline CDR1 reads MNHNY; CDR2 reads SVGAGI (reference sequence). The DNA of the CDR3 is TGTGCCGGCCAAAGGAGAGCCGGAAACACCATATATTTT. Protein: CAGQRRAGNTIYF.

This chain links TRBV2 with TRBJ1-3; D unresolved. From germline, CDR1 is SNHLY and CDR2 FYNNEI. Between the trimmed V and J ends, which lost 2 bases and 3 bases, there was a span of 14 bases. CDR3 length: 16 residues. The CDR3 is CASSEWVAGGGNTIYF. The DNA of the CDR3 is TGTGCCAGCAGTGAATGGGTAGCCGGCGGTGGAAACACCATATATTTT.

The chain has TRBV30 and TRBJ2-3; D tentatively fits TRBD1 or TRBD2 (5 bases each). V was pared by 0 bases and J by 4 bases, with 17 bases between. Germline V CDR1 and CDR2: GTSNPN, SVGIG (reference sequence). This CDR3 is 16 amino acids long. In DNA form, the CDR3 reads TGTGCCTGGAGTGTACCTGGGGGACGGGGCCCAGATACGCAGTATTTT. It translates to CAWSVPGGRGPDTQYF.

This chain links TRBV4-1 with TRBJ1-5; 9 positions agree with TRBD1. Germline V gives CDR1 MGHRA, CDR2 YSYEKL. V dropped 0 bases and J dropped 2; count of bases not matched to a gene: 8. The CDR3 runs to 18 residues. CDR3 sequence: CASSQDFGTGIGNQPQHF. The DNA for the CDR3 is TGCGCCAGCAGCCAAGATTTTGGGACAGGGATTGGCAATCAGCCCCAGCATTTT.

This clone was seen a handful of times. J is TRBJ2-1 and V is TRBV19, with 7 bases aligning to TRBD1. The V gene end was trimmed by 7 bases and the J gene end by 4 bases; junction bases not matched to a gene: 4. Germline assignment: CDR1 LNHDA and CDR2 SQIVND (reference sequence). The CDR3 spans 13 residues. The CDR3 loop reads CASNMDRYNEQFF. CDR3 nucleotides: TGTGCCAGTAACATGGACAGGTACAATGAGCAGTTCTTC. The variable domain in full, completed from reference TRBV19 and TRBJ2-1, reads DGGITQSPKYLFRKEGQNVTLSCEQNLNHDAMYWYRQDPGQGLRLIYYSQIVNDFQKGDIAEGYSVSREKKESFPLTVTSAQKNPTAFYLCASNMDRYNEQFFGPGTRLTVL.

This clone occurred a few times. The chain is built from TRBV28 and TRBJ2-1; the D gene is possibly TRBD2 (7 bases). Germline V gene lookup returns CDR1 MDHEN and CDR2 SYDVKM. Trimming removed 6 bases at V and 4 bases at J, with 19 bases between. The CDR3 sequence is 16 residues long. CDR3 DNA: TGTGCCAGCAGGGGTCCAAGGGGGGGCTCTTACAATGAGCAGTTCTTC. Its translation is CASRGPRGGSYNEQFF.

This clone was seen a handful of times. V gene TRBV20-1 combines with J gene TRBJ2-7, with unresolved D. The CDR3 totals 11 residues. Germline V CDR1 and CDR2: DFQATT, SNEGSKA (reference sequence). The V end lost 3 bases, the J end lost 2 bases, and 5 bases lay between the germline ends. The CDR3 spells CSASGTYEQYF. CDR3 sequence (DNA): TGCAGTGCTAGTGGCACCTACGAGCAGTACTTC.

This chain joins TRBV10-1 and TRBJ2-3; D gene uncertain. Trimming cost V 4 bases and J 6 bases, with 11 bases left between them. The CDR3 length is 13 residues. CDR1 WNHNN and CDR2 SYGVQD come from the germline V gene (reference sequence). CDR3 protein: CASSGVIQDTQYF. Written as DNA, the CDR3 is TGCGCCAGCAGTGGGGTAATACAGGATACGCAGTATTTT.

This clone has only a few counts. The J gene is TRBJ1-1, the V gene TRBV29-1; TRBD1 is a possible D gene (5 bases). Trimming pared 6 bases from V and 7 bases from J, leaving 15 bases between. Looked up from germline, CDR1 is SQVTM and CDR2 is ANQGSEA. The CDR3 length is 12 residues. This CDR3 is CSVRDPGDEAFF. DNA for the CDR3: TGCAGCGTACGGGACCCGGGGGATGAAGCTTTCTTT.

This chain links TRBV6-5 with TRBJ1-1; D possibly corresponds to TRBD1 (5 bases). Germline loops: CDR1 MNHEY, CDR2 SVGAGI. The V and J ends lost 3 bases and 5 bases respectively, with 10 bases between them. The CDR3 runs to 13 residues. DNA for the CDR3: TGTGCCAGCAGTTATAAGGGGAGTACTGAAGCTTTCTTT. Its translation: CASSYKGSTEAFF.

This chain links TRBV30 with TRBJ1-4; D is uncertain. CDR3 length: 15 amino acids. V gave up 0 bases and J gave up 4 bases, with 12 bases separating them. The germline V gene encodes CDR1 GTSNPN and CDR2 SVGIG (reference sequence). CDR3 bases: TGTGCCTGGAGTGTAGGGCAGGCAAATAATGAAAAACTGTTTTTT. It encodes CAWSVGQANNEKLFF.

This clone was counted only a few times. The chain uses TRBV30 and TRBJ1-3; the D gene is possibly TRBD1 (5 bases). V lost 4 bases and J 4 bases, leaving 11 bases between the germline ends. The CDR3 is 13 amino acids. CDR1 and CDR2 from the germline V gene are GTSNPN and SVGIG (reference sequence). The CDR3 loop is CAWTGKGGNTIYF. DNA of the CDR3: TGTGCCTGGACAGGGAAGGGCGGAAACACCATATATTTT.

A note on this clone: It may be a read error: a sequence one base away is much more abundant. The chain recombines TRBV5-4 with TRBJ2-3; no definite D call. V was cut by 4 bases and J by 1 base, with 1 base left in between. The V gene's germline CDR1 is SGHNT and CDR2 YYREEE (reference sequence). The CDR3 has 11 residues. CDR3 sequence (DNA): TGTGCCAGCAGCCGCACAGATACGCAGTATTTT. It specifies CASSRTDTQYF. The full variable domain, rest sourced from reference TRBV5-4 and TRBJ2-3, is ETGVTQSPTHLIKTRGQQVTLRCSSQSGHNTVSWYQQALGQGPQFIFQYYREEENGRGNFPPRFSGLQFPNYSSELNVNALELDDSALYLCASSRTDTQYFGPGTRLTVL.

This clone has ten or more counts. This chain uses TRBV18 with TRBJ2-3, with TRBD1 matching over 10 bases. Germline CDR1 KGHSH, CDR2 LQKENI. The J segment lost 4 bases and the V segment lost 5 bases, leaving 6 bases of the junction unmatched. This CDR3 spans 15 amino acids. Written as DNA, the CDR3 is TGTGCCAGCTCAGCCACGGGACAGGGGCCAGATACGCAGTATTTT. Translated, it gives CASSATGQGPDTQYF.

V is TRBV28 and J is TRBJ1-6; tentative D call: TRBD1 (5 bases). The CDR3 extends over 12 amino acids. Trimming removed 8 bases at V and 6 bases at J, with 8 bases between. The germline V gene has CDR1 MDHEN and CDR2 SYDVKM. The CDR3 spells CASLGGNSPLHF. In DNA form, the CDR3 reads TGTGCCAGCCTCGGGGGTAATTCACCCCTCCACTTT. The full variable domain, with the rest looked up from reference TRBV28 and TRBJ1-6, is DVKVTQSSRYLVKRTGEKVFLECVQDMDHENMFWYRQDPGLGLRLIYFSYDVKMKEKGDIPEGYSVSREKKERFSLILESASTNQTSMYLCASLGGNSPLHFGNGTRLTVT.